The 18 T cell receptor beta chains reported below all come from one sample, sequenced in a study of cytomegalovirus exposure and HLA in healthy donors. PCR amplification relied on 60 Vbeta primers (plus 13 Jbeta primers). The method was immunoSEQ multiplex PCR; TCRdb's version includes in-frame clones alone and lacks a portion of them. This sample's table reports about 140,000 clones. Material for sequencing was PBMCs. These receptors all come from a woman aged 18-29 years in good health and CMV-seronegative.

The rearrangement uses TRBV29-1 and TRBJ1-4, with 10 bases matching TRBD1. The CDR3 length is 12 residues. J gave up 8 bases and V 7 bases, and 4 bases lay outside the gene matches. The germline V gene encodes CDR1 SQVTM and CDR2 ANQGSEA. The CDR3 DNA reads as TGCAGCGCCAGGGACAGGGGCGAAAAACTGTTTTTT. Translation gives CSARDRGEKLFF.

The V gene is TRBV18, the J gene TRBJ1-5, with 10 bases identical to TRBD1. The V and J ends lost 6 bases and 7 bases, in that order; junction bases with no gene match: 6. The germline V gene encodes CDR1 KGHSH and CDR2 LQKENI. The CDR3 extends over 14 amino acids. The CDR3 DNA reads as TGTGCCAGCTCTCCGGGACAGGGGACACAGCCCCAGCATTTT. As protein: CASSPGQGTQPQHF. Complete variable domain (other parts from reference TRBV18 and TRBJ1-5): NAGVMQNPRHLVRRRGQEARLRCSPMKGHSHVYWYRQLPEEGLKFMVYLQKENIIDESGMPKERFSAEFPKEGPSILRIQQVVRGDSAAYFCASSPGQGTQPQHFGDGTRLSIL.

The V gene is TRBV6-5, the J gene TRBJ2-2; D may be TRBD1 (5 bases). The CDR3 contains 16 residues. V lost 2 bases and J 1 base, leaving 11 bases between the germline ends. Looked up from germline, CDR1 is MNHEY and CDR2 is SVGAGI. The CDR3 DNA reads TGTGCCAGCAGTTACGGAACAGGAGTGAACACCGGGGAGCTGTTTTTT. Protein: CASSYGTGVNTGELFF.

The V call is TRBV7-2, the J call TRBJ2-4, with TRBD1 matching over 8 bases. The CDR3 extends over 13 amino acids. Germline values: CDR1 SGHTA, CDR2 FQGNSA. J was trimmed by 8 bases and V by 6 bases; bases with no gene match: 6. CDR3 nucleotides: TGTGCCAGCAGTTCAGGGGGCGCGGACATTCAGTACTTC. Translating it yields CASSSGGADIQYF.

The rearrangement joins TRBV27 to TRBJ1-5, with TRBD1 as a possible D gene (6 bases). The CDR3 loop spans 17 amino acids. Germline V CDR1 and CDR2: MNHEY, SMNVEV (reference sequence). V shed 0 bases and J shed 0 bases, with 12 bases lying between them. CDR3 in DNA: TGTGCCAGCAGTTTATCCTCGGGAGGGGGTAGCAATCAGCCCCAGCATTTT. This translates into CASSLSSGGGSNQPQHF.

The rearrangement uses TRBV9 and TRBJ1-6; D call uncertain. The CDR3 length is 14 residues. Trimming took off 0 bases at V and 9 bases at J, with 10 bases between the two ends. Germline loops: CDR1 SGDLS, CDR2 YYNGEE. DNA for the CDR3: TGTGCCAGCAGCGTAGCTGATTTTAGTTCACCCCTCCACTTT. This sequence encodes CASSVADFSSPLHF. The whole variable domain, filled in from reference TRBV9 and TRBJ1-6, reads DSGVTQTPKHLITATGQRVTLRCSPRSGDLSVYWYQQSLDQGLQFLIQYYNGEERAKGNILERFSAQQFPDLHSELNLSSLELGDSALYFCASSVADFSSPLHFGNGTRLTVT.

The chain combines TRBV30 with TRBJ1-1; TRBD1 aligns across 12 bases. Germline CDR1 is GTSNPN and CDR2 is SVGIG (reference sequence). The CDR3 runs 14 residues. J gave up 11 bases and V 4 bases, and 11 bases lay outside the gene matches. The CDR3 bases are TGTGCCTGGAATACGGGACAGGGGGCAGGAAAGGCTTTCTTT. This sequence encodes CAWNTGQGAGKAFF.

This rearrangement joins TRBV5-5 to TRBJ2-7; TRBD2 matches 8 bases. The CDR3 has 16 residues. V was clipped by 2 bases and J by 7 bases; unmatched bases: 14. Germline CDR1 reads SGHKS; CDR2 reads YYEKEE (reference sequence). CDR3 DNA: TGTGCCAGCAGCTTAGCGGCGGGAGGCCCTCGCGTGGAGCAGTACGTC. It encodes CASSLAAGGPRVEQYV.

The chain employs TRBV5-6 and TRBJ2-7, with TRBD2 matching over 12 bases. The CDR3 loop spans 16 amino acids. Germline V lookup: CDR1 SGHDT, CDR2 YYEEEE. V was clipped by 5 bases and J by 4 bases; unmatched bases: 10. The CDR3 bases are TGTGCCAGCAGTCGGAGACTAGCGGGAGTAATTTACGAGCAGTACTTC. Translated: CASSRRLAGVIYEQYF.

CDR3 DNA sequence: TGTGCCAGCAGTTTAGCGGGGAGGGCCCAAGATACGCAGTATTTT. Translating it yields CASSLAGRAQDTQYF. The chain recombines TRBV27 with TRBJ2-3; the match to TRBD2 covers 7 bases. The CDR3 covers 15 residues. V shed 2 bases and J 5 bases; nucleotides not matched to a gene: 7. Per germline, CDR1 MNHEY and CDR2 SMNVEV (reference sequence).

The genes are TRBV5-1 and TRBJ1-1; D is uncertain. The V end lost 1 base, the J end lost 3 bases, and 13 bases lay between the germline ends. CDR1 is SGHRS and CDR2 is YFSETQ in the germline V gene. The CDR3 sequence is 15 residues long. CDR3 protein: CASSLFPGADTEAFF. DNA of the CDR3: TGCGCCAGCAGCTTGTTTCCGGGTGCGGACACTGAAGCTTTCTTT.

The rearrangement joins TRBV27 to TRBJ1-2; 8 nucleotides agree with TRBD1. V shed 3 bases and J 5 bases; nucleotides not matched to a gene: 5. Germline assignment: CDR1 MNHEY and CDR2 SMNVEV (reference sequence). There are 14 residues in the CDR3. The CDR3 protein is CASSLTGDYYGYTF. CDR3 bases: TGTGCCAGCAGTTTGACAGGGGATTATTATGGCTACACCTTC.

V is TRBV5-4 and J is TRBJ1-5, with 7 positions matching TRBD1. V lost 0 bases to trimming and J lost 0 bases; unmatched junction nucleotides: 3. This CDR3 has 16 residues. Germline V CDR1 and CDR2: SGHNT, YYREEE (reference sequence). CDR3 in amino acids: CASSLAQGFSNQPQHF. CDR3 in DNA: TGTGCCAGCAGCTTGGCACAGGGGTTTAGCAATCAGCCCCAGCATTTT.

A remark on this clone: This CDR3 is also generated by other DNA sequences in the sample. The chain links TRBV28 to TRBJ2-7, with 10 bases that match TRBD2. The CDR3 spans 13 residues. The J segment lost 2 bases and the V segment lost 6 bases, leaving 1 base of the junction unmatched. Germline CDR1 is MDHEN and CDR2 is SYDVKM. CDR3 sequence: CASRAGGTYEQYV. In DNA, the CDR3 is TGTGCCAGCAGAGCGGGAGGGACCTACGAGCAGTACGTC.

The J gene is TRBJ2-7, the V gene TRBV11-3, with D uncertain. Per the germline V gene, CDR1 is SGHNT and CDR2 is YENEEA. The CDR3 covers 15 residues. Trimming pared 3 bases from V and 0 bases from J, leaving 12 bases between. CDR3 sequence (DNA): TGTGCCAGCAGCTTCGAGACATCTTCCTCCTACGAGCAGTACGTC. Translated, it gives CASSFETSSSYEQYV.

The chain recombines TRBV18 with TRBJ2-7, with D possibly matching TRBD2 (5 bases). This CDR3 has 13 amino acids. The germline gives CDR1 KGHSH, CDR2 LQKENI. The V end was cut by 3 bases, the J end by 1 base, with 7 bases between. The CDR3 reads CASSPGKSYEQYV. The CDR3 DNA reads as TGTGCCAGCTCACCCGGGAAATCCTACGAGCAGTACGTC.

V gene TRBV5-1 combines with J gene TRBJ2-7; 8 bases match TRBD1. The CDR3 is made up of 16 amino acids. Germline V gene sequence: CDR1 SGHRS, CDR2 YFSETQ. With V trimmed by 3 bases and J by 5 bases, 13 bases remained unmatched. The CDR3 DNA is TGCGCCAGCAGCTCCCTCTCGGGCAGGGGGCCGAACGAGCAGTACTTC. Protein product: CASSSLSGRGPNEQYF.

The chain employs TRBV7-8 and TRBJ1-1; weak D call: TRBD1 (6 bases). Germline values: CDR1 SGHVS, CDR2 FQNEAQ. Trimming stripped 2 bases from V and 8 bases from J, with 9 bases between. This CDR3 comprises 12 residues. The CDR3 coding sequence is TGTGCCAGCAGCTTAAGGACAGCCGAAGCTTTCTTT. It yields the protein CASSLRTAEAFF.